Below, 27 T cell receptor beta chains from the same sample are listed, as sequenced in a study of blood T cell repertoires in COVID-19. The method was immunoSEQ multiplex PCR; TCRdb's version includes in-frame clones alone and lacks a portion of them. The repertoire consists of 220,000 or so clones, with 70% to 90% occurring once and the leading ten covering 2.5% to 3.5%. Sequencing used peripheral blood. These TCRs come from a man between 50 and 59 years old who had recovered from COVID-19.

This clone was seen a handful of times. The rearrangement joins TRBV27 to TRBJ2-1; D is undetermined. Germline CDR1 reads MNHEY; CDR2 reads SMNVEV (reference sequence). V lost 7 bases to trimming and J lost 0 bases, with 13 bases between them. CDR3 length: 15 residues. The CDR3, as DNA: TGTGCCAGCAACATACAGACGAGCTCCTACAATGAGCAGTTCTTC. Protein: CASNIQTSSYNEQFF.

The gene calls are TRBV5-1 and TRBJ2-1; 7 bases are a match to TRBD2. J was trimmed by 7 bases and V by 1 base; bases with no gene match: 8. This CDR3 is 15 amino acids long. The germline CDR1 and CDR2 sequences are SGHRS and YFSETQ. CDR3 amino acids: CASSLLAGAGNEQFF. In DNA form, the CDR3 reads TGCGCCAGCAGCTTGCTCGCAGGAGCGGGAAATGAGCAGTTCTTC.

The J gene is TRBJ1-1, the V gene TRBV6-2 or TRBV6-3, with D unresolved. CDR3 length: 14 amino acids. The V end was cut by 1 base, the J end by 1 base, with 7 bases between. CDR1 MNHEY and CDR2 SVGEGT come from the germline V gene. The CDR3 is CASSYLAGNTEAFF. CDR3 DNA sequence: TGTGCCAGCAGTTACTTGGCAGGGAACACTGAAGCTTTCTTT.

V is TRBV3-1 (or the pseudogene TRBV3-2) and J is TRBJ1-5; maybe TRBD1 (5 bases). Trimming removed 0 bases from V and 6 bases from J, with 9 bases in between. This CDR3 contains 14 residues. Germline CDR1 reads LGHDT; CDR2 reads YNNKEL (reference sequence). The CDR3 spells CASSQDSGFQPQHF. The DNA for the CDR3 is TGTGCCAGCAGCCAAGATTCAGGGTTTCAGCCCCAGCATTTT.

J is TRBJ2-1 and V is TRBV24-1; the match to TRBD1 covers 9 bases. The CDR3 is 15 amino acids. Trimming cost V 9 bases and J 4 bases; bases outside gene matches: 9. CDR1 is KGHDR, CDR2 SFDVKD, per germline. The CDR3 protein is CATGAGQGLYNEQFF. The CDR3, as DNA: TGTGCCACCGGTGCGGGACAGGGTTTGTACAATGAGCAGTTCTTC.

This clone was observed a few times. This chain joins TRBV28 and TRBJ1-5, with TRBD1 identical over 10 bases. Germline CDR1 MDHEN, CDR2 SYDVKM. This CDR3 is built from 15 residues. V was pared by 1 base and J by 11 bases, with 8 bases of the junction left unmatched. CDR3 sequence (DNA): TGTGCCAGCAGTTTATACCGGGACAGGGGATGGGCCCAGCATTTT. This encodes CASSLYRDRGWAQHF.

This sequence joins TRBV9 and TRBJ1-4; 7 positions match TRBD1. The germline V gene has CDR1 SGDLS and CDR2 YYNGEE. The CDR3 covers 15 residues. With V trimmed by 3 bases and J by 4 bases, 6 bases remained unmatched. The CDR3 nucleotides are TGTGCCAGCAGCGAGGGACAGATCCGTAATGAAAAACTGTTTTTT. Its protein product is CASSEGQIRNEKLFF.

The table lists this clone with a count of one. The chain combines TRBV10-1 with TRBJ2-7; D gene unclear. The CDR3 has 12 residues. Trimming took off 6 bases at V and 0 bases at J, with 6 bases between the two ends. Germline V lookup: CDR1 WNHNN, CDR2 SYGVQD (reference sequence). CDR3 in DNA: TGCGCCAGCAGCCTTTCCTCCTACGAGCAGTACTTC. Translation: CASSLSSYEQYF.

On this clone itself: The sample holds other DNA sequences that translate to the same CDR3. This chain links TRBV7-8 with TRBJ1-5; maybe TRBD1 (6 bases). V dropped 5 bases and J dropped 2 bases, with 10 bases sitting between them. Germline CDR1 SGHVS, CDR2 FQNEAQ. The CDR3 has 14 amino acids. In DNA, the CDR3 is TGTGCCAGCAGCCTCGCAGGGGGCAATCAGCCCCAGCATTTT. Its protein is CASSLAGGNQPQHF.

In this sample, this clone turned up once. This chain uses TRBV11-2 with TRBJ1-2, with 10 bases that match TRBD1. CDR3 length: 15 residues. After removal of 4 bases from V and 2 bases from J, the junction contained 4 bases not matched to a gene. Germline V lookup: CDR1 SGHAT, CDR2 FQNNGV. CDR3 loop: CASSSQGQGNYGYTF. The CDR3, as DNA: TGTGCCAGCAGCTCACAGGGACAGGGGAACTATGGCTACACCTTC.

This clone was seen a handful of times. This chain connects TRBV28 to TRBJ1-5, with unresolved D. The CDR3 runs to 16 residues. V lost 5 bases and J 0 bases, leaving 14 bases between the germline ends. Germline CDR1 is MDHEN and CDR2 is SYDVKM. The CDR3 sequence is CASSSRVTPSNQPQHF. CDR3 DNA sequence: TGTGCCAGCAGTAGCCGGGTTACACCTAGCAATCAGCCCCAGCATTTT.

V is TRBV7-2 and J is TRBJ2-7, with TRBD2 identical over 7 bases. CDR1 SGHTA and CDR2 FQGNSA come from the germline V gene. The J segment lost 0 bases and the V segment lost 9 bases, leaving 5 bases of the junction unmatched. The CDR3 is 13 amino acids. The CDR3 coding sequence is TGTGCCAGTCAGCGGGACCCCTCCTACGAGCAGTACTTC. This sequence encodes CASQRDPSYEQYF.

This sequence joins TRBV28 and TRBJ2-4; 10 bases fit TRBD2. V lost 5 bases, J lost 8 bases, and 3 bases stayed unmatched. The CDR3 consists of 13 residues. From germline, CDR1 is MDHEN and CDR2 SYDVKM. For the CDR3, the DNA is TGTGCCAGCAGTGCTAGCGGGAGAGACATTCAGTACTTC. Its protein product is CASSASGRDIQYF.

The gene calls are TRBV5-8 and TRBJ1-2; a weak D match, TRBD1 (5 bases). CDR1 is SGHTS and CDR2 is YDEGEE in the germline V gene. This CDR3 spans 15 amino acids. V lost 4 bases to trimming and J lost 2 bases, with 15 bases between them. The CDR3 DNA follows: TGTGCCAGCAGCAAAACTCCTCACAGGAACTATGGCTACACCTTC. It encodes CASSKTPHRNYGYTF.

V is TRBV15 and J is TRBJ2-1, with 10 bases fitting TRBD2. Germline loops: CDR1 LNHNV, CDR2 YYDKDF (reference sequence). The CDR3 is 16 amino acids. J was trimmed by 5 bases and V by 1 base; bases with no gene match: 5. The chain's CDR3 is CATSRGAGGPDNEQFF. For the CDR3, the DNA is TGTGCCACCAGCAGAGGAGCGGGAGGGCCGGACAATGAGCAGTTCTTC. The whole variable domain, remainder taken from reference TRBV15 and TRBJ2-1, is DAMVIQNPRYQVTQFGKPVTLSCSQTLNHNVMYWYQQKSSQAPKLLFHYYDKDFNNEADTPDNFQSRRPNTSFCFLDIRSPGLGDTAMYLCATSRGAGGPDNEQFFGPGTRLTVL.

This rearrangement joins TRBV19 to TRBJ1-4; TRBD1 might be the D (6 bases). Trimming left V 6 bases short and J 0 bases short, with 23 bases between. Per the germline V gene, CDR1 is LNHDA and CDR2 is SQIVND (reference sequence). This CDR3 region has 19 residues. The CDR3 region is CASRAGGHPRLATNEKLFF. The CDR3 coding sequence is TGTGCCAGTAGGGCTGGGGGACATCCCCGACTCGCAACTAATGAAAAACTGTTTTTT.

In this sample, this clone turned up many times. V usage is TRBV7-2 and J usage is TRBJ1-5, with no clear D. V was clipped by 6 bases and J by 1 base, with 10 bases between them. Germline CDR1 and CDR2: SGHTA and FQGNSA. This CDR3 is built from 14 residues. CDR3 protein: CASSPGRSNQPQHF. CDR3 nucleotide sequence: TGTGCCAGCAGTCCCGGCAGGAGCAATCAGCCCCAGCATTTT.

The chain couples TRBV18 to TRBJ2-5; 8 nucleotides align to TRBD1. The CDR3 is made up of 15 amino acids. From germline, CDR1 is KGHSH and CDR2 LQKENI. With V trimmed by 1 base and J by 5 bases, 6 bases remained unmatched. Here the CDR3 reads CASSPRTGMMETQYF. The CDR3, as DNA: TGTGCCAGCTCACCACGGACAGGGATGATGGAGACCCAGTACTTC. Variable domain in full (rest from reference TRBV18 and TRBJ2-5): NAGVMQNPRHLVRRRGQEARLRCSPMKGHSHVYWYRQLPEEGLKFMVYLQKENIIDESGMPKERFSAEFPKEGPSILRIQQVVRGDSAAYFCASSPRTGMMETQYFGPGTRLLVL.

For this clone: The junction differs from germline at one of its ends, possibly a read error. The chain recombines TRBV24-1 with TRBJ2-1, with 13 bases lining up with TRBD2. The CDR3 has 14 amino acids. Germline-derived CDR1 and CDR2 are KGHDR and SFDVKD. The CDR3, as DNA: TGTGCCACCAGTGACCCAGGACTAGCGGGAGTTCGGATCTTC. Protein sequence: CATSDPGLAGVRIF.

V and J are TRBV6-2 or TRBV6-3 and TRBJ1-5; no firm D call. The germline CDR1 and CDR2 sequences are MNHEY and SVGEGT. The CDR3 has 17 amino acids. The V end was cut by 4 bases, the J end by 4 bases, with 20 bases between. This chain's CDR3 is CASSSSGLNLLNQPQHF. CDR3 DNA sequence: TGTGCCAGCAGTTCCTCGGGCCTGAATTTATTGAATCAGCCCCAGCATTTT.

The CDR3 loop reads CATSRGGERGHYGYTF. CDR3 DNA: TGTGCCACCAGCAGGGGAGGGGAGAGGGGACATTATGGCTACACCTTC. The J gene is TRBJ1-2, the V gene TRBV15; maybe TRBD1 (6 bases). V was shortened by 3 bases and J by 5 bases, with 19 bases between the two germline ends. The CDR3 covers 16 residues. Germline assignment: CDR1 LNHNV and CDR2 YYDKDF (reference sequence).

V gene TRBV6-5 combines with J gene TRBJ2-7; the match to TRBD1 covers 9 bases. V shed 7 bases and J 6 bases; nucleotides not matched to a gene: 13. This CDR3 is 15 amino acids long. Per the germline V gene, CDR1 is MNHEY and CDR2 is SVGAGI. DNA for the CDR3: TGTGCCAGCATGAAGACCGGGACAGGGTGGTCCGAGCAGTACTTC. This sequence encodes CASMKTGTGWSEQYF.

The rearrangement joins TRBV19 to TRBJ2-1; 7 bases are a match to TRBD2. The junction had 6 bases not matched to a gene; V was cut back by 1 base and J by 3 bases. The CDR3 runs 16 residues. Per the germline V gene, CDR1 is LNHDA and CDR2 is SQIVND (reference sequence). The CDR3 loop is CASSIGRREFYNEQFF. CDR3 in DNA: TGTGCCAGTAGTATAGGGAGGCGGGAGTTCTACAATGAGCAGTTCTTC.

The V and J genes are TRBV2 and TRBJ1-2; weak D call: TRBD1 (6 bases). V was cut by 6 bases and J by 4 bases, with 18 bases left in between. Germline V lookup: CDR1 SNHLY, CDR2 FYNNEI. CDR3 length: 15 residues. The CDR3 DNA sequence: TGTGCCAGCAGCGTTACAGGGTCCCCAACCTATGGCTACACCTTC. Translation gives CASSVTGSPTYGYTF.

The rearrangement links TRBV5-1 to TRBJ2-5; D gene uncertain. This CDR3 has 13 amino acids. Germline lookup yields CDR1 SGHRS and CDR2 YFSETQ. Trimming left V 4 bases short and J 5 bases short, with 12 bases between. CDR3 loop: CASSPEYGETQYF. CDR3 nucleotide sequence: TGCGCCAGCAGCCCCGAGTACGGTGAGACCCAGTACTTC.

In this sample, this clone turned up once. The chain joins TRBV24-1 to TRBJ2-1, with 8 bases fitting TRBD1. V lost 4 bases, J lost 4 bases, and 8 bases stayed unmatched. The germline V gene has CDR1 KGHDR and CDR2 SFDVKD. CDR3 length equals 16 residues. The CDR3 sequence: CATSDQGTGTYNEQFF. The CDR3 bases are TGTGCCACCAGTGACCAGGGGACAGGCACTTACAATGAGCAGTTCTTC.

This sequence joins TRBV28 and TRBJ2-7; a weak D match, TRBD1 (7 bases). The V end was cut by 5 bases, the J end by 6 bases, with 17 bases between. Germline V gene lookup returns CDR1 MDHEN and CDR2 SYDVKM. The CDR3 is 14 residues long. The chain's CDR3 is CASSPPDRRGEQYF. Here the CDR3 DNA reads TGTGCCAGCAGTCCCCCGGACAGGAGGGGCGAGCAGTACTTC.